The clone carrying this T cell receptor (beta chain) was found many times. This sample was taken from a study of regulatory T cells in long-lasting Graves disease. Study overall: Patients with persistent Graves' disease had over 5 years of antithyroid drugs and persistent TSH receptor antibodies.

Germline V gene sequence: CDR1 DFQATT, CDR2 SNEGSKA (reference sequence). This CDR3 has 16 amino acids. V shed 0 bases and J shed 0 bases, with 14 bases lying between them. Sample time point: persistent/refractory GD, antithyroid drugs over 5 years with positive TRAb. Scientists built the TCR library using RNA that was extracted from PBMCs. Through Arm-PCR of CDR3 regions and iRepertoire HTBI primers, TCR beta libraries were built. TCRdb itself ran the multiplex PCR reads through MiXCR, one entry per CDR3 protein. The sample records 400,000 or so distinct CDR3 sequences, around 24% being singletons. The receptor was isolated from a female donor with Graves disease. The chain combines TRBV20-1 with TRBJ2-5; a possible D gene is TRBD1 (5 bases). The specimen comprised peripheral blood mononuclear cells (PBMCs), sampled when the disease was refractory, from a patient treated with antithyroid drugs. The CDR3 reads CSARDARQPYQETQYF. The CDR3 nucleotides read TGCAGTGCTAGAGATGCCCGACAGCCGTACCAAGAGACCCAGTACTTC.